The 29 T cell receptor beta chains presented below share a single source sample, sequenced in a study of CD8 T cells in ankylosing spondylitis. TCRdb redid the calling of the 5' RACE reads with MiXCR, one entry per CDR3 protein. Among about 320,000 distinct CDR3 sequences listed, approximately 10% were seen once. Sequencing input: blood, either unsorted or a sorted T cell fraction (not recorded which). The receptors originated from a female donor with ankylosing spondylitis or in good health (not recorded which).

This clonotype came up many times. The CDR3 DNA is TGTGCCAGCAGTGAACCCCCTAGGGAGCAGTACTTC. Its protein is CASSEPPREQYF. The rearrangement links TRBV28 to TRBJ2-7; D gene uncertain. Germline V gene lookup returns CDR1 MDHEN and CDR2 SYDVKM. The CDR3 contains 12 residues. The V and J ends lost 5 bases and 7 bases respectively, with 12 bases between them.

The chain recombines TRBV20-1 with TRBJ1-2; D is perhaps TRBD1 (5 bases). The germline V and J ends were trimmed by 7 bases and 5 bases, with 17 bases remaining between them. The CDR3 extends over 13 amino acids. Germline loops: CDR1 DFQATT, CDR2 SNEGSKA (reference sequence). Here the CDR3 DNA reads TGCAGTGGGAGTCCGGGGGGAGCTTATGGCTACACCTTC. This translates into CSGSPGGAYGYTF.

This clonotype was seen a few times. The J gene is TRBJ2-3, the V gene TRBV7-2; D might be TRBD1 or TRBD2, each matching 5 bases. The germline CDR1 and CDR2 sequences are SGHTA and FQGNSA. The CDR3 totals 14 residues. The V gene lost 5 bases and the J gene lost 4 bases, with 13 bases spanning the gap. CDR3 in amino acids: CASSQEGSADTQYF. In DNA form, the CDR3 reads TGTGCCAGCAGCCAAGAGGGGTCAGCAGATACGCAGTATTTT.

This clonotype was recorded many times. The chain has TRBV20-1 and TRBJ2-3, with D unclear. Deletions cut 0 bases from V and 3 bases from J, with 10 bases between. The CDR3 sequence is 14 residues long. Germline CDR1 DFQATT, CDR2 SNEGSKA (reference sequence). The CDR3: CSARDRLGTDTQYF. CDR3 nucleotides: TGCAGTGCTAGAGATCGGTTGGGGACAGATACGCAGTATTTT.

The table lists this clonotype with a few counts. V gene TRBV5-1 combines with J gene TRBJ2-3; D not certain. The V gene's germline CDR1 is SGHRS and CDR2 YFSETQ. Between the trimmed V and J ends, which lost 2 bases and 0 bases, there was a span of 19 bases. The CDR3 has 18 amino acids. CDR3 loop: CASSLLYSTHISTDTQYF. DNA of the CDR3: TGCGCCAGCAGCTTACTGTACAGCACCCACATTAGCACAGATACGCAGTATTTT.

The V gene is TRBV5-1, the J gene TRBJ2-5; D is uncertain. CDR1 is SGHRS and CDR2 is YFSETQ in the germline V gene. V lost 0 bases, J lost 0 bases, and 9 bases lay in between. The CDR3 is 15 amino acids. CDR3 bases: TGCGCCAGCAGCTTGGATGGCAGATACCAAGAGACCCAGTACTTC. Translated, it gives CASSLDGRYQETQYF.

Turning to this clonotype: This likely comes from a read error, as the CDR3 has no conserved phenylalanine or tryptophan at its end. V usage is TRBV28 and J usage is TRBJ2-1; TRBD2 matches 9 bases. With 2 bases clipped from V and 2 bases from J, the junction kept 4 bases outside the gene matches. The length of the CDR3 is 16 residues. Germline V CDR1 and CDR2: MDHEN, SYDVKM. The CDR3: CASSLARLAAYNEQFL. The CDR3 DNA reads TGTGCCAGCAGTTTAGCACGACTAGCGGCCTACAATGAGCAGTTCTTG.

In its sample, this clonotype was seen many times. The chain employs TRBV12-3 or TRBV12-4 and TRBJ2-1; perhaps TRBD1 as D (5 bases). The CDR3 is made up of 9 amino acids. Trimming left V 5 bases short and J 15 bases short, with 8 bases between. CDR3 loop: CASSPQGFF. The CDR3 region has the DNA TGTGCCAGCAGTCCTCAGGGGTTCTTC.

The sample holds many counts of this clonotype. The chain links TRBV5-1 to TRBJ1-3; D ambiguous. Germline V CDR1 and CDR2: SGHRS, YFSETQ. The CDR3 contains 15 residues. V lost 5 bases, J lost 0 bases, and 12 bases lay in between. CDR3 sequence reads: CASSPDGYSGNTIYF. CDR3 nucleotide sequence: TGCGCCAGCAGTCCCGACGGTTACTCTGGAAACACCATATATTTT.

This clonotype was counted at least ten times. The V and J genes are TRBV3-1 and TRBJ2-3, with D possibly matching TRBD2 (7 bases). Germline V gene lookup returns CDR1 LGHDT and CDR2 YNNKEL (reference sequence). V dropped 3 bases and J dropped 2 bases, with 15 bases sitting between them. The CDR3 runs 16 residues. The CDR3 DNA follows: TGTGCCAGCAGCCAGAGGAGGGGGGGATACACAGATACGCAGTATTTT. Translation gives CASSQRRGGYTDTQYF.

The CDR3 DNA reads TGCGCCAGCAGCTTGGAACGGGGGGAAAGAGATACGCAGTATTTT. Residues: CASSLERGERDTQYF. V usage is TRBV5-1 and J usage is TRBJ2-3; 7 bases are shared with TRBD2. The CDR3 loop spans 15 amino acids. CDR1 and CDR2 (germline): SGHRS, YFSETQ. V dropped 0 bases and J dropped 5; count of bases not matched to a gene: 6. Filled out from reference TRBV5-1 and TRBJ2-3, the complete variable domain reads KAGVTQTPRYLIKTRGQQVTLSCSPISGHRSVSWYQQTPGQGLQFLFEYFSETQRNKGNFPGRFSGRQFSNSRSEMNVSTLELGDSALYLCASSLERGERDTQYFGPGTRLTVL.

This clonotype showed up just a few times. The rearrangement uses TRBV28 and TRBJ2-7; D is ambiguous. Between the trimmed V and J ends, which lost 8 bases and 1 base, there was a span of 3 bases. The CDR3 is 10 residues long. Germline CDR1 MDHEN, CDR2 SYDVKM. CDR3 nucleotides: TGTGCCAGCGCATCCTACGAGCAGTACTTC. This gives the protein CASASYEQYF.

This clonotype was seen only a few times. This chain uses TRBV27 with TRBJ1-2; D not resolved. V lost 0 bases, J lost 4 bases, and 6 bases lay in between. The V gene's germline CDR1 is MNHEY and CDR2 SMNVEV (reference sequence). The CDR3 consists of 13 residues. DNA of the CDR3: TGTGCCAGCAGTTTATCCTTCCGCTATGGCTACACCTTC. This sequence encodes CASSLSFRYGYTF.

There are many counts of this clonotype. The chain carries TRBV18 and TRBJ2-7, with 8 bases lining up with TRBD2. CDR1 KGHSH and CDR2 LQKENI come from the germline V gene. With V trimmed by 5 bases and J by 3 bases, 12 bases remained unmatched. CDR3 length: 16 residues. CDR3 DNA sequence: TGTGCCAGCTCAGAACGTCCGGGGACTAGACTCTACGAGCAGTACTTC. Translation: CASSERPGTRLYEQYF.

This clonotype was seen only a few times. The chain is built from TRBV28 and TRBJ1-3; TRBD1 is a possible D gene (6 bases). The CDR3 runs 19 residues. Trimming stripped 6 bases from V and 0 bases from J, with 24 bases between. Germline V gene sequence: CDR1 MDHEN, CDR2 SYDVKM. CDR3 nucleotides: TGTGCCAGCAGCCCTATTTACGGACAGTTCCCCTCCTCTGGAAACACCATATATTTT. Amino acid sequence: CASSPIYGQFPSSGNTIYF.

In this sample, this clonotype turned up many times. The chain uses TRBV20-1 and TRBJ1-2, with D possibly being TRBD1 (5 bases). V was trimmed by 5 bases and J by 11 bases, leaving 9 bases between them. The CDR3 extends over 9 amino acids. CDR1 is DFQATT, CDR2 SNEGSKA, per germline (reference sequence). As DNA, the CDR3 is TGCAGTGCTGGGACGGTATACACCTTC. As protein: CSAGTVYTF.

The CDR3 here is CAISERPGSDTQYF. Written as DNA, the CDR3 is TGTGCCATCAGTGAGAGGCCGGGGTCAGATACGCAGTATTTT. The J gene is TRBJ2-3, the V gene TRBV10-3; the D gene is possibly TRBD2 (5 bases). CDR3 length: 14 amino acids. V was shortened by 2 bases and J by 4 bases, with 10 bases between the two germline ends. Germline V lookup: CDR1 ENHRY, CDR2 SYGVKD.

This chain uses TRBV7-9 with TRBJ2-1; 10 bases fit TRBD1. V lost 2 bases to trimming and J lost 5 bases; unmatched junction nucleotides: 6. This CDR3 has 16 amino acids. Germline V gene data show CDR1 as SEHNR and CDR2 as FQNEAQ (reference sequence). The CDR3 bases are TGTGCCAGCAGCTTAAATCCCGGGACAGGGGACAATGAGCAGTTCTTC. Protein sequence: CASSLNPGTGDNEQFF.

This sequence joins TRBV5-1 and TRBJ1-2; a possible D gene is TRBD1 (5 bases). The V and J ends lost 0 bases and 10 bases respectively, with 16 bases between them. Germline lookup yields CDR1 SGHRS and CDR2 YFSETQ. CDR3 length equals 14 residues. The CDR3 region has the DNA TGCGCCAGCAGCTTGGACAGGTCTAAACTCGACTACACCTTC. Protein sequence: CASSLDRSKLDYTF.

The chain recombines TRBV11-3 with TRBJ2-7; unclear D gene. The CDR3 spans 15 residues. The V end lost 4 bases, the J end lost 6 bases, and 19 bases lay between the germline ends. The germline gives CDR1 SGHNT, CDR2 YENEEA. The CDR3 DNA is TGTGCCAGCAGCTCCAAAATCCAAGGCTCCGGCGAGCAGTACTTC. Its translation: CASSSKIQGSGEQYF.

This clonotype was seen at least ten times. The chain couples TRBV6-4 to TRBJ1-5; D not resolved. The CDR3 contains 14 residues. The V end lost 0 bases, the J end lost 7 bases, and 10 bases lay between the germline ends. The germline V gene encodes CDR1 MRHNA and CDR2 SNTAGT. The CDR3 nucleotides read TGTGCCAGCAGTGACTCAGCGAAGGGACAGCCCCAGCATTTT. As protein: CASSDSAKGQPQHF.

The table lists this clonotype with many counts. This rearrangement joins TRBV19 to TRBJ2-7; 8 bases fit TRBD1. Germline V gene data show CDR1 as LNHDA and CDR2 as SQIVND (reference sequence). The CDR3 totals 17 residues. After removal of 5 bases from V and 2 bases from J, the junction contained 14 bases not matched to a gene. The CDR3 region has the DNA TGTGCCAGTAGTTCTTCGACAGGGGTTTCGTTTGCCTACGAGCAGTACTTC. This gives the protein CASSSSTGVSFAYEQYF.

This clonotype was detected ten times or more. The rearrangement joins TRBV20-1 to TRBJ2-2; D is unclear. The CDR3 extends over 14 amino acids. V lost 5 bases and J lost 5, with 15 bases in between. Germline V lookup: CDR1 DFQATT, CDR2 SNEGSKA (reference sequence). This CDR3 reads CSAATGRKTGELFF. DNA of the CDR3: TGCAGTGCTGCCACCGGACGAAAGACCGGGGAGCTGTTTTTT.

The chain has TRBV7-2 and TRBJ1-2; tentative D call: TRBD1 (6 bases). The CDR3 is made up of 16 amino acids. The germline V gene encodes CDR1 SGHTA and CDR2 FQGNSA. Deletions cut 2 bases from V and 1 base from J, with 14 bases between. CDR3 amino acids: CASSLSRGGLNYGYTF. The CDR3 nucleotides read TGTGCCAGCAGCTTAAGCAGGGGAGGGCTTAACTATGGCTACACCTTC.

The sample holds many counts of this clonotype. J is TRBJ2-4 and V is TRBV6-2 or TRBV6-3; 7 bases line up with TRBD2. Per germline, CDR1 MNHEY and CDR2 SVGEGT. V lost 6 bases to trimming and J lost 1 base; unmatched junction nucleotides: 12. CDR3 length: 17 amino acids. Written as DNA, the CDR3 is TGTGCCAGCAGACGGGCCCGGGGGGTGAGCGCCAAAAACATTCAGTACTTC. It is translated as CASRRARGVSAKNIQYF.

This clonotype was seen repeatedly, ten times or more. The V and J genes are TRBV12-3 or TRBV12-4 and TRBJ1-2, with no clear D. V lost 4 bases and J 4 bases, leaving 4 bases between the germline ends. This CDR3 is 11 amino acids long. CDR3 DNA sequence: TGTGCCAGCAGTTCCGGCTATGGCTACACCTTC. It yields the protein CASSSGYGYTF.

The chain links TRBV7-7 to TRBJ2-5; D tentatively reads TRBD1 or TRBD2 (5 bases each). Germline CDR1 reads SSHAT; CDR2 reads FNYEAQ (reference sequence). V was shortened by 5 bases and J by 1 base, with 8 bases between the two germline ends. The CDR3 consists of 13 residues. CDR3 DNA sequence: TGTGCCAGCAGCATGGGACCCCAAGAGACCCAGTACTTC. This codes for CASSMGPQETQYF.

This clonotype was detected ten times or more. V usage is TRBV10-2 and J usage is TRBJ2-1; 7 bases map to TRBD2. This CDR3 contains 15 residues. Losses at the gene ends were 5 bases for V and 5 bases for J; bases not matched to a gene: 9. Germline V lookup: CDR1 WSHSY, CDR2 SAAADI. The CDR3 spells CASSTTSRWNNEQFF. The CDR3 nucleotides read TGCGCCAGCAGTACGACTAGCCGGTGGAACAATGAGCAGTTCTTC.

This clonotype occurred many times. The J gene is TRBJ2-5, the V gene TRBV5-1; TRBD1 matches 9 bases. V lost 1 base to trimming and J lost 5 bases; unmatched junction nucleotides: 9. CDR1 and CDR2 from the germline V gene are SGHRS and YFSETQ. The CDR3 consists of 16 residues. CDR3 sequence reads: CASSLTVGQGSETQYF. The CDR3 coding sequence is TGCGCCAGCAGCTTGACAGTCGGACAGGGGTCGGAGACCCAGTACTTC.